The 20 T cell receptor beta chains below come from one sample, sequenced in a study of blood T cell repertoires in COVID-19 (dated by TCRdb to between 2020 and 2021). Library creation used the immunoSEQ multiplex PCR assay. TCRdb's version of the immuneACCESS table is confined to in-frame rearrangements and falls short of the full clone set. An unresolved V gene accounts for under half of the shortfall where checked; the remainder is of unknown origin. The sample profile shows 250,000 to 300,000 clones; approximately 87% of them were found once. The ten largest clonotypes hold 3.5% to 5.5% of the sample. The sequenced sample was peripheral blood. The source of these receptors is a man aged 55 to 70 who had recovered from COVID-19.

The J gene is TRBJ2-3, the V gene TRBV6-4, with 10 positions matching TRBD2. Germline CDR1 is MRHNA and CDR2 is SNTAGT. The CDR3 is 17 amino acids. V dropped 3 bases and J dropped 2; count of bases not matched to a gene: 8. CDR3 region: CASSESGAGGVTDTQYF. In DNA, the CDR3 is TGTGCCAGCAGTGAGTCGGGAGCGGGAGGGGTCACAGATACGCAGTATTTT.

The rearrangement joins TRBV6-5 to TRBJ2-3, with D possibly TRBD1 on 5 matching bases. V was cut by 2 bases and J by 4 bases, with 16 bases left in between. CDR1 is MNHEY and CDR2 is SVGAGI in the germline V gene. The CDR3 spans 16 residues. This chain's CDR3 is CASSYSDQGGADTQYF. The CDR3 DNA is TGTGCCAGCAGTTACAGCGACCAGGGTGGGGCAGATACGCAGTATTTT.

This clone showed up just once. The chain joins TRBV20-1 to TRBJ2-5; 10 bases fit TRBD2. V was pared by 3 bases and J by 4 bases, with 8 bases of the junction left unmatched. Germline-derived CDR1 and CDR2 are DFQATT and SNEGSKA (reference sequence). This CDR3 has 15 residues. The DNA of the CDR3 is TGCAGTGCTAGTCCTAGCGGGGGCGCATCAGAGACCCAGTACTTC. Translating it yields CSASPSGGASETQYF.

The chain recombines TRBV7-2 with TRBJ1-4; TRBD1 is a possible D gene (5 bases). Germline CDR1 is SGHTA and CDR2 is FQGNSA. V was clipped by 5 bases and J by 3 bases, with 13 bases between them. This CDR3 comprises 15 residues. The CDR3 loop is CASSTGGGANEKLFF. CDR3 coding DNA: TGTGCCAGCAGCACCGGAGGAGGGGCTAATGAAAAACTGTTTTTT.

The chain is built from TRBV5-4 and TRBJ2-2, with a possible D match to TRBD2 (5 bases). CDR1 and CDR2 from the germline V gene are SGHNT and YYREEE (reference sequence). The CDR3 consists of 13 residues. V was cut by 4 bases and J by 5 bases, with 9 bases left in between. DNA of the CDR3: TGTGCCAGCAGCCGTAGCGTAACCGGGGAGCTGTTTTTT. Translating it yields CASSRSVTGELFF.

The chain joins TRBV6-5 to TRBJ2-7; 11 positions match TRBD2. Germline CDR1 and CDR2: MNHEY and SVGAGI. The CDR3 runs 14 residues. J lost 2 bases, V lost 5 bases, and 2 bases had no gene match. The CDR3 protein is CASSPLAGAYEQYF. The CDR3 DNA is TGTGCCAGCAGTCCACTAGCGGGAGCCTACGAGCAGTACTTC.

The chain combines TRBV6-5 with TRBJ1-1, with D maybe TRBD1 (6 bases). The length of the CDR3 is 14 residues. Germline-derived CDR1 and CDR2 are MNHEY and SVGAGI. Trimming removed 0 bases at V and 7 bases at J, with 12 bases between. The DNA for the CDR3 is TGTGCCAGCAGTTACTCGAATAAGGGGGATGAAGCTTTCTTT. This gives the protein CASSYSNKGDEAFF.

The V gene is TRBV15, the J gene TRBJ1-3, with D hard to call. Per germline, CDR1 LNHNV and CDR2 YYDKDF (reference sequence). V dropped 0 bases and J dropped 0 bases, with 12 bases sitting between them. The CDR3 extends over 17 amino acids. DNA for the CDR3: TGTGCCACCAGCAGAGAAAGGAGGGAACCCTCTGGAAACACCATATATTTT. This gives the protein CATSRERREPSGNTIYF.

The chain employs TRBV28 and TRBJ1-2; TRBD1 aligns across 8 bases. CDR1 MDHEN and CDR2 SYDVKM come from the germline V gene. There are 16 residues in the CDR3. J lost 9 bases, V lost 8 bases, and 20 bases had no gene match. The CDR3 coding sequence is TGTGCCAGCCACTATTCCACAGGGGGTATAGGTAGTCGCTACACCTTC. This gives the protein CASHYSTGGIGSRYTF.

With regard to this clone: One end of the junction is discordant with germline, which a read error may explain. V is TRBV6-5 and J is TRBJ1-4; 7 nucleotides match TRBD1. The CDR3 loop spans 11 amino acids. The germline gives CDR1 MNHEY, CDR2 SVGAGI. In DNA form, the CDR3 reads TGTGCCAGCAGTTACTTGGGGACAGTATATTTT. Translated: CASSYLGTVYF.

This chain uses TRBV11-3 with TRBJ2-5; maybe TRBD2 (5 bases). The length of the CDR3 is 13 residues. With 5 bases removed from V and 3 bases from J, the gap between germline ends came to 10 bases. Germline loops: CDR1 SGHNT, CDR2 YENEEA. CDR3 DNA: TGTGCCAGCAGCCGAATGAGGGAAGAGACCCAGTACTTC. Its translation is CASSRMREETQYF. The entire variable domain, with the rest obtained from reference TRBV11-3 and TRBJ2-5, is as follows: EAGVVQSPRYKIIEKKQPVAFWCNPISGHNTLYWYLQNLGQGPELLIRYENEEAVDDSQLPKDRFSAERLKGVDSTLKIQPAELGDSAVYLCASSRMREETQYFGPGTRLLVL.

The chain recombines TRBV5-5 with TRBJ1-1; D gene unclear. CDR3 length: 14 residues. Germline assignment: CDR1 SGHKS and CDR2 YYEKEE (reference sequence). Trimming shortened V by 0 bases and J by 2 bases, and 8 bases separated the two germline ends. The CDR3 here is CASSLDFYNTEAFF. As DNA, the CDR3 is TGTGCCAGCAGCTTGGACTTCTATAACACTGAAGCTTTCTTT.

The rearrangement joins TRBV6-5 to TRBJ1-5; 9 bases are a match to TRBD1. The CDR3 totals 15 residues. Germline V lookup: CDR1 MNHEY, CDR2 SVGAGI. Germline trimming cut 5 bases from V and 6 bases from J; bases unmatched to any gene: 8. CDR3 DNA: TGTGCCAGCAGTCCACAGGGGGCTTTAGGTCAGCCCCAGCATTTT. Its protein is CASSPQGALGQPQHF.

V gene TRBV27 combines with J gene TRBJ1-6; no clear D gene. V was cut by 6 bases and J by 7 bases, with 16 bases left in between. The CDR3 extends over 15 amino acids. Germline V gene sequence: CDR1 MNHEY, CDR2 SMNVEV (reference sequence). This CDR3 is CASRTFMSGNSPLHF. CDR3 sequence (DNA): TGTGCCAGCAGAACGTTTATGTCCGGGAATTCACCCCTCCACTTT.

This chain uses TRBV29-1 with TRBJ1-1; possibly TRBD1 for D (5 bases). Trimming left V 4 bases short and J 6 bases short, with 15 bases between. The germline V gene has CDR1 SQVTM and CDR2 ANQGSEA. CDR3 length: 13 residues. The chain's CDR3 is CSVGGTAAAEAFF. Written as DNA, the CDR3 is TGCAGCGTTGGCGGGACCGCCGCGGCTGAAGCTTTCTTT.

CDR3 DNA sequence: TGTGCCAGCAGCTTCGGGGGGCAGGGTAGCAATCAGCCCCAGCATTTT. This codes for CASSFGGQGSNQPQHF. V usage is TRBV7-8 and J usage is TRBJ1-5; D is possibly TRBD1 (6 bases). CDR1 is SGHVS, CDR2 FQNEAQ, per germline. The CDR3 consists of 16 residues. Trimming took off 3 bases at V and 0 bases at J, with 12 bases between the two ends.

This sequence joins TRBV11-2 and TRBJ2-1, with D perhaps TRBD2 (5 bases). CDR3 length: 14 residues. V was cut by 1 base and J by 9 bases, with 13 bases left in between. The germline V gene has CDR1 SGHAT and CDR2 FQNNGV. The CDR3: CASSLVAGPGEQFF. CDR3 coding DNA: TGTGCCAGCAGCTTAGTCGCGGGCCCGGGTGAGCAGTTCTTC.

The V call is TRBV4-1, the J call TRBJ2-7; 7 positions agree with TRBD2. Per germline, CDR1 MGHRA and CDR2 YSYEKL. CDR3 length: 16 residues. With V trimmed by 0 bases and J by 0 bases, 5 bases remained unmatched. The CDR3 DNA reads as TGCGCCAGCAGCCAAGAACAGCGGGGCGCCTCCTACGAGCAGTACTTC. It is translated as CASSQEQRGASYEQYF.

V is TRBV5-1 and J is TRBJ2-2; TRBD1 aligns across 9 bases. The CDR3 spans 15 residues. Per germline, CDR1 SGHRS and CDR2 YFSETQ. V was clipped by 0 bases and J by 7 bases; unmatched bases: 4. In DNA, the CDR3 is TGCGCCAGCAGCTTGGAACAGGGGGCGGTCGGGGAGCTGTTTTTT. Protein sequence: CASSLEQGAVGELFF.

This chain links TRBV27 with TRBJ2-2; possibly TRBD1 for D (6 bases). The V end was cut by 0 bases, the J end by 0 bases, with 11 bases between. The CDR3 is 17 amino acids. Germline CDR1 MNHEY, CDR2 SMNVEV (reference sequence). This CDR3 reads CASSLSVGTSNTGELFF. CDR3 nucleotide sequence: TGTGCCAGCAGTTTATCGGTGGGGACATCGAACACCGGGGAGCTGTTTTTT.